This is a list of T cell receptor beta chains from one sample in a study of CD8+ T cells in alopecia areata. The table came from immunoSEQ multiplex PCR; TCRdb's copy has only in-frame clones and leaves some out. This sample has just under 65,000 clones, with under 60% found just once. The material was CD8+ T cells sorted from blood, obtained around week 36, from a patient treated with tofacitinib. The receptor source for this set is a human donor with alopecia areata. Each CDR3 is given with its conserved first and last residue. D genes are given only for firm matches. Clone size is shown for a subset of rows, as once, few, many or a class of expanded clone.

NA TRBJ2-3 once TRBV6-5 CASSPGQNWDTQYF TGTGCCAGCAGTCCCGGACAGAACTGGGATACGCAGTATTTT
NA TRBJ2-7 few TRBV5-1 CASSIGDEQYF TGCGCCAGCAGCATCGGGGACGAGCAGTACTTC
NA TRBJ1-1 NA TRBV30 CAWTNTEAFF TGTGCTTGGACGAACACTGAAGCTTTCTTT
TRBD1 TRBJ1-2 NA TRBV29-1 CSVDRDRRIGGYTF TGCAGCGTTGACAGGGACAGACGGATTGGTGGCTACACCTTC
NA TRBJ1-1 NA TRBV5-1 CASSRRDGRNTEAFF TGCGCCAGCAGCCGTAGGGACGGACGGAACACTGAAGCTTTCTTT
NA TRBJ2-2 NA TRBV9 CASSVGGQPTGELFF TGTGCCAGCAGCGTAGGAGGACAGCCCACCGGGGAGCTGTTTTTT
NA TRBJ1-1 NA TRBV15 CATSSPRGHTEAFF TGTGCCACCAGCAGCCCCAGGGGACACACTGAAGCTTTCTTT
TRBD2 TRBJ2-1 few TRBV29-1 CSVGLTSGATYNEQFF TGCAGCGTTGGCCTGACTAGCGGGGCAACCTACAATGAGCAGTTCTTC
NA TRBJ2-2 few TRBV29-1 CSTGGENGGELFF TGCAGCACTGGCGGGGAAAATGGCGGGGAGCTGTTTTTT
NA TRBJ2-1 NA TRBV7-9 CASSTVPNEQFF TGTGCCAGCAGCACCGTCCCCAATGAGCAGTTCTTC
NA TRBJ2-7 NA TRBV29-1 CSVVEGAYEQYF TGCAGCGTTGTCGAGGGGGCCTACGAGCAGTACTTC
NA TRBJ2-1 NA TRBV25-1 CASSESRVTPYNEQFF TGTGCCAGCAGTGAATCCCGGGTGACCCCCTACAATGAGCAGTTCTTC
TRBD1 TRBJ2-3 few TRBV27 CASSNRGSSTDTQYF TGTGCCAGCAGCAACAGGGGATCTAGCACAGATACGCAGTATTTT
NA TRBJ1-5 NA TRBV4-1 CASSQTAYSNQPQHF TGCGCCAGCAGCCAGACAGCATATAGCAATCAGCCCCAGCATTTT
TRBD2 TRBJ2-3 NA TRBV7-2 CASSQEAGGRDTQYF TGTGCCAGCAGCCAGGAGGCGGGGGGCAGGGATACGCAGTATTTT
NA TRBJ1-1 NA TRBV4-2 CASRLAGGTEAFF TGTGCCAGCAGGTTGGCGGGAGGGACTGAAGCTTTCTTT
TRBD1 TRBJ2-7 few TRBV28 CASSFLDRGPTSYEQYF TGTGCCAGCAGTTTCCTAGACAGGGGGCCCACCTCCTACGAGCAGTACTTC
NA TRBJ1-2 NA TRBV4-3 CASSQDSRGMGYGYTF TGCGCCAGCAGCCAAGATTCTCGGGGTATGGGCTATGGCTACACCTTC
NA TRBJ1-1 medium-sized TRBV5-1 CASSLTGQTEAFF TGCGCCAGCAGCTTGACGGGACAAACTGAAGCTTTCTTT
NA TRBJ1-1 NA TRBV4-1 CASSGLRVPDTEAFF TGCGCCAGCAGCGGCCTCAGGGTACCGGACACTGAAGCTTTCTTT
NA TRBJ2-2 NA TRBV30 CAWSVSSLELFF TGTGCCTGGAGTGTATCGAGCCTAGAGCTGTTTTTT
NA TRBJ2-3 NA TRBV18 CASSPWDVGDTQYF TGTGCCAGCTCACCTTGGGACGTTGGAGATACGCAGTATTTT
NA TRBJ2-7 NA TRBV7-9 CASSPPRTGPREQYF TGTGCCAGCAGCCCTCCTCGGACGGGACCTCGCGAGCAGTACTTC
TRBD2 TRBJ2-7 few TRBV4-2 CASSLSSGNYEQYF TGTGCCAGCAGCTTATCTAGCGGGAACTACGAGCAGTACTTC
NA TRBJ2-1 NA TRBV7-9 CASGVSPAYYNEQFF TGTGCCAGCGGGGTTTCCCCCGCCTACTACAATGAGCAGTTCTTC
NA TRBJ2-7 NA TRBV2 CASSEEDLSYEQYF TGTGCCAGCAGTGAAGAGGACCTCTCCTACGAGCAGTACTTC
NA TRBJ1-1 NA TRBV9 CASSALRENAEAFF TGTGCCAGCAGCGCACTCAGGGAAAACGCAGAAGCTTTCTTT
NA TRBJ1-3 NA TRBV5-1 CASNRRKRLSGNTIYF TGCGCCAGCAATCGTCGGAAGCGCCTCTCTGGAAACACCATATATTTT
NA TRBJ2-7 NA TRBV4-1 CASSQDYREGYEQYF TGCGCCAGCAGCCAAGATTACAGGGAAGGGTACGAGCAGTACTTC
NA TRBJ2-7 NA TRBV30 CAWTGSPYEQYF TGTGCCTGGACAGGGTCCCCCTACGAGCAGTACTTC
NA TRBJ2-7 NA TRBV29-1 CSVVREQQYF TGCAGCGTTGTGCGCGAGCAGCAGTACTTC
TRBD1 TRBJ2-6 NA TRBV28 CASNQLGTALRGANVLTF TGTGCCAGCAACCAATTGGGGACAGCCCTCCGGGGGGCCAACGTCCTGACTTTC
NA TRBJ2-7 NA TRBV7-9 CASSLGNWAEQYF TGTGCCAGCAGCCTCGGAAATTGGGCCGAGCAGTACTTC
NA TRBJ2-3 once TRBV28 CASSHLAADTQYF TGTGCCAGCAGTCACCTAGCCGCAGATACGCAGTATTTT
TRBD2 TRBJ2-7 NA TRBV29-1 CSVEGLADTYEQYF TGCAGCGTTGAGGGACTAGCAGATACCTACGAGCAGTACTTC
NA TRBJ2-1 few TRBV9 CASSVAGYSYNEQFF TGTGCCAGCAGCGTAGCCGGATACTCCTACAATGAGCAGTTCTTC
NA TRBJ2-7 few TRBV27 CASSLSGPYEQYF TGTGCCAGCAGTTTATCGGGACCCTACGAGCAGTACTTC
TRBD2 TRBJ2-7 few TRBV11-1 CASRGLASYEQYF TGTGCCAGCCGGGGACTAGCGAGCTACGAGCAGTACTTC
NA TRBJ2-7 NA TRBV7-9 CASSSPDWPAYEQYF TGTGCCAGCAGCTCCCCAGACTGGCCCGCCTACGAGCAGTACTTC
NA TRBJ1-5 NA TRBV4-1 CASSHSGERNQPQHF TGCGCCAGCAGCCACAGCGGGGAGAGGAATCAGCCCCAGCATTTT
NA TRBJ1-6 few TRBV9 CASREEDSYNSPLHF TGTGCCAGCAGGGAGGAAGACTCCTATAATTCACCCCTCCACTTT
NA TRBJ2-1 NA TRBV4-1 CASSQSLGTPYNEQFF TGCGCCAGCAGCCAAAGTTTAGGGACCCCCTACAATGAGCAGTTCTTC
NA TRBJ2-3 NA TRBV2 CASSYSPSRGTDTQYF TGTGCCAGCAGTTACTCCCCCTCGAGAGGGACAGATACGCAGTATTTT
NA TRBJ2-3 once TRBV5-4 CASSLARGDGTDTQYF TGTGCCAGCAGCTTGGCCCGGGGAGACGGCACAGATACGCAGTATTTT
NA TRBJ2-5 NA TRBV5-1 CASSTEDETQYF TGCGCCAGCAGCACAGAGGATGAGACCCAGTACTTC
NA TRBJ2-5 few TRBV14 CASSQDESIWGQETQYF TGTGCCAGCAGCCAAGATGAATCTATCTGGGGGCAAGAGACCCAGTACTTC
NA TRBJ2-5 NA TRBV5-1 CASSPRGPQETQYF TGCGCCAGCAGCCCACGAGGGCCACAAGAGACCCAGTACTTC
TRBD2 TRBJ2-1 NA TRBV29-1 CSVPGLAGVYNEQFF TGCAGCGTTCCCGGACTAGCGGGAGTCTACAATGAGCAGTTCTTC
TRBD1 TRBJ1-2 NA TRBV4-1 CASSHGTGQNPYGYTF TGCGCCAGCAGCCACGGGACAGGGCAGAACCCCTATGGCTACACCTTC
TRBD1 TRBJ1-2 few TRBV29-1 CSVLRGAYGYTF TGCAGCGTTCTCAGGGGGGCCTATGGCTACACCTTC
TRBD1 TRBJ2-7 few TRBV29-1 CSVEGGQGFANEQYF TGCAGCGTTGAGGGGGGACAGGGATTTGCCAACGAGCAGTACTTC